Listed below are T cell receptor beta chains from one sample, sequenced in a study of T cell changes during pregnancy in multiple sclerosis. The table came from immunoSEQ multiplex PCR; TCRdb's copy has only in-frame clones and leaves some out. The sample yields under 50,000 clones, approximately 94% seen once. This specimen consisted of CD8+ T cells from peripheral blood mononuclear cells, obtained in the first trimester of pregnancy. These receptors originate from a female donor with multiple sclerosis, enrolled in a pregnancy study. The CDR3 runs from the conserved cysteine through the conserved F or W. D genes are given only for firm matches. Rows give clone size only sometimes, using once, few, many, or a class for an expanded clone.

d_gene: .
v_gene: TRBV27
j_gene: TRBJ1-5
abundance: .
CDR3aa: CASSTGNQPQHF
CDR3nt: TGTGCCAGCAGTACGGGTAATCAGCCCCAGCATTTT

d_gene: TRBD1
v_gene: TRBV5-4
j_gene: TRBJ2-7
abundance: .
CDR3aa: CASSSGQGAYEQYF
CDR3nt: TGTGCCAGCAGCTCGGGACAGGGAGCCTACGAGCAGTACTTC

d_gene: .
v_gene: TRBV5-1
j_gene: TRBJ1-1
abundance: once
CDR3aa: CASSLDRNTEAFF
CDR3nt: TGCGCCAGCAGCTTAGACAGGAACACTGAAGCTTTCTTT

d_gene: TRBD1
v_gene: TRBV10-3
j_gene: TRBJ1-2
abundance: once
CDR3aa: CAISESTGALPNYGYTF
CDR3nt: TGTGCCATCAGTGAGTCAACAGGGGCGCTTCCTAACTATGGCTACACCTTC

d_gene: TRBD1
v_gene: TRBV27
j_gene: TRBJ2-3
abundance: .
CDR3aa: CASSWGETGGRADTQYF
CDR3nt: TGTGCCAGCAGTTGGGGGGAGACAGGGGGAAGGGCAGATACGCAGTATTTT

d_gene: .
v_gene: TRBV11-2
j_gene: TRBJ1-2
abundance: .
CDR3aa: CASSSVGVSGYTF
CDR3nt: TGTGCCAGCAGCTCAGTAGGGGTTTCTGGCTACACCTTC

d_gene: TRBD1
v_gene: TRBV19
j_gene: TRBJ2-1
abundance: .
CDR3aa: CASSPRQGVPPEQFF
CDR3nt: TGTGCCAGTAGTCCCCGACAGGGGGTACCACCGGAGCAGTTCTTC

d_gene: TRBD1
v_gene: TRBV15
j_gene: TRBJ1-5
abundance: .
CDR3aa: CATSRDGRTGDNQPQHF
CDR3nt: TGTGCCACCAGCAGAGATGGGCGGACAGGGGACAATCAGCCCCAGCATTTT

d_gene: TRBD1
v_gene: TRBV7-9
j_gene: TRBJ1-1
abundance: .
CDR3aa: CASSIDPGGRAEAFF
CDR3nt: TGTGCCAGCAGCATTGATCCAGGGGGACGGGCTGAAGCTTTCTTT

d_gene: TRBD1
v_gene: TRBV9
j_gene: TRBJ2-5
abundance: .
CDR3aa: CASSSRTGTEETQYF
CDR3nt: TGTGCCAGCAGCTCCCGGACAGGGACGGAAGAGACCCAGTACTTC

d_gene: .
v_gene: TRBV11-1
j_gene: TRBJ2-2
abundance: .
CDR3aa: CASSLNREGTGELFF
CDR3nt: TGTGCCAGCAGCTTAAACAGGGAAGGCACCGGGGAGCTGTTTTTT

d_gene: .
v_gene: TRBV29-1
j_gene: TRBJ2-1
abundance: .
CDR3aa: CSAEQGSYNEQFF
CDR3nt: TGCAGCGCCGAACAGGGCTCCTACAATGAGCAGTTCTTC

d_gene: .
v_gene: TRBV5-1
j_gene: TRBJ1-1
abundance: .
CDR3aa: CASSLVARSERAEAFF
CDR3nt: TGCGCCAGCAGCTTGGTAGCGCGGAGCGAACGGGCTGAAGCTTTCTTT

d_gene: TRBD2
v_gene: TRBV6-4
j_gene: TRBJ2-1
abundance: .
CDR3aa: CASSDRLAGYNEQFF
CDR3nt: TGTGCCAGCAGTGACCGGCTAGCGGGCTACAATGAGCAGTTCTTC

d_gene: TRBD1
v_gene: TRBV27
j_gene: TRBJ2-6
abundance: once
CDR3aa: CASSHGQGFSGANVLTF
CDR3nt: TGTGCCAGCAGTCACGGACAGGGGTTCTCTGGGGCCAACGTCCTGACTTTC

d_gene: .
v_gene: TRBV5-1
j_gene: TRBJ2-5
abundance: once
CDR3aa: CASSLEGKLETQYF
CDR3nt: TGCGCCAGCAGCTTGGAGGGGAAATTAGAGACCCAGTACTTC

d_gene: TRBD1
v_gene: TRBV19
j_gene: TRBJ2-2
abundance: .
CDR3aa: CASSPTGGMAGELFF
CDR3nt: TGTGCCAGTAGTCCGACAGGGGGCATGGCCGGGGAGCTGTTTTTT

d_gene: .
v_gene: TRBV11-3
j_gene: TRBJ1-1
abundance: .
CDR3aa: CASSSRAGHEAFF
CDR3nt: TGTGCCAGCAGCTCCCGGGCGGGTCATGAAGCTTTCTTT

d_gene: TRBD1
v_gene: TRBV27
j_gene: TRBJ2-5
abundance: .
CDR3aa: CASGKGARKTQYF
CDR3nt: TGTGCCAGCGGAAAGGGGGCAAGGAAGACCCAGTACTTC

d_gene: TRBD1
v_gene: TRBV30
j_gene: TRBJ2-2
abundance: .
CDR3aa: CAWRPGQGETGELFF
CDR3nt: TGTGCCTGGAGACCGGGACAGGGCGAAACCGGGGAGCTGTTTTTT

d_gene: TRBD2
v_gene: TRBV4-1
j_gene: TRBJ2-1
abundance: medium-sized
CDR3aa: CASSQVSLADQQFF
CDR3nt: TGCGCCAGCAGCCAAGTCTCACTAGCGGACCAGCAGTTCTTC

d_gene: .
v_gene: TRBV2
j_gene: TRBJ2-1
abundance: once
CDR3aa: CASGGGDEQFF
CDR3nt: TGTGCCAGCGGAGGAGGGGATGAGCAGTTCTTC

d_gene: .
v_gene: TRBV9
j_gene: TRBJ2-7
abundance: .
CDR3aa: CASSVGGFDEQYF
CDR3nt: TGTGCCAGCAGCGTAGGAGGGTTCGACGAGCAGTACTTC

d_gene: TRBD1
v_gene: TRBV7-9
j_gene: TRBJ1-1
abundance: .
CDR3aa: CASSRTGSTEAFF
CDR3nt: TGTGCCAGCAGCCGGACAGGAAGCACTGAAGCTTTCTTT

d_gene: .
v_gene: TRBV6-6
j_gene: TRBJ1-4
abundance: .
CDR3aa: CASSYSTGLKNEKLFF
CDR3nt: TGTGCCAGCAGTTACTCCACAGGGCTAAAGAATGAAAAACTGTTTTTT

d_gene: TRBD1
v_gene: TRBV7-2
j_gene: TRBJ2-3
abundance: .
CDR3aa: CASSPGQGGTDTQYF
CDR3nt: TGTGCCAGCAGCCCGGGACAGGGTGGCACAGATACGCAGTATTTT

d_gene: .
v_gene: TRBV9
j_gene: TRBJ2-6
abundance: once
CDR3aa: CASSLTGSGANVLTF
CDR3nt: TGTGCCAGCAGTCTTACAGGGTCCGGGGCCAACGTCCTGACTTTC

d_gene: TRBD1
v_gene: TRBV28
j_gene: TRBJ1-5
abundance: .
CDR3aa: CATSDRVLSNQPQHF
CDR3nt: TGTGCCACCTCAGACAGGGTCCTTAGCAATCAGCCCCAGCATTTT

d_gene: TRBD1
v_gene: TRBV13
j_gene: TRBJ2-7
abundance: .
CDR3aa: CASSLRPWTGENEQYF
CDR3nt: TGTGCCAGCAGCTTACGTCCGTGGACAGGGGAAAACGAGCAGTACTTC

d_gene: TRBD2
v_gene: TRBV29-1
j_gene: TRBJ2-2
abundance: .
CDR3aa: CSVGEGQNTGELFF
CDR3nt: TGCAGCGTTGGGGAGGGCCAGAACACCGGGGAGCTGTTTTTT

d_gene: .
v_gene: TRBV10-3
j_gene: TRBJ1-2
abundance: .
CDR3aa: CAISESTVRHGYTF
CDR3nt: TGTGCCATCAGTGAGTCAACAGTCCGTCATGGCTACACCTTC

d_gene: TRBD2
v_gene: TRBV7-2
j_gene: TRBJ2-3
abundance: .
CDR3aa: CASSLGLAGGPSDTQYF
CDR3nt: TGTGCCAGCAGCTTAGGTCTAGCGGGGGGGCCCTCAGATACGCAGTATTTT

d_gene: TRBD2
v_gene: TRBV28
j_gene: TRBJ2-3
abundance: .
CDR3aa: CASSFSASGTTTDTQYF
CDR3nt: TGTGCCAGCAGTTTTTCGGCTAGCGGGACCACCACAGATACGCAGTATTTT

d_gene: .
v_gene: TRBV9
j_gene: TRBJ2-7
abundance: .
CDR3aa: CASSVDAGILYEQYF
CDR3nt: TGTGCCAGCAGCGTAGATGCAGGAATACTCTACGAGCAGTACTTC

d_gene: .
v_gene: TRBV7-2
j_gene: TRBJ2-4
abundance: .
CDR3aa: CASSPAGFAGGF
CDR3nt: TGTGCCAGCAGCCCGGCGGGGTTTGCCGGGGGCTTC

d_gene: .
v_gene: TRBV6-5
j_gene: TRBJ2-2
abundance: .
CDR3aa: CASVGGTGELFF
CDR3nt: TGTGCCTCCGTGGGAGGTACCGGGGAGCTGTTTTTT

d_gene: .
v_gene: TRBV7-7
j_gene: TRBJ2-1
abundance: .
CDR3aa: CASSLNSGYEQFF
CDR3nt: TGTGCCAGCAGCTTAAATTCAGGGTATGAGCAGTTCTTC

d_gene: .
v_gene: TRBV14
j_gene: TRBJ2-1
abundance: .
CDR3aa: CASSQALAYNEQFF
CDR3nt: TGTGCCAGCAGCCAAGCCCTAGCGTACAATGAGCAGTTCTTC

d_gene: TRBD2
v_gene: TRBV5-5
j_gene: TRBJ2-2
abundance: .
CDR3aa: CASRPGLEMGTGELFF
CDR3nt: TGTGCCAGCAGGCCAGGACTAGAAATGGGCACCGGGGAGCTGTTTTTT

d_gene: .
v_gene: TRBV7-9
j_gene: TRBJ1-4
abundance: .
CDR3aa: CASSPRGEKLFF
CDR3nt: TGTGCCAGCAGCCCCCGAGGCGAAAAACTGTTTTTT

d_gene: .
v_gene: TRBV10-3
j_gene: TRBJ2-1
abundance: .
CDR3aa: CAISGNREKDFYNEQFF
CDR3nt: TGTGCCATCAGTGGTAACAGGGAGAAGGATTTCTACAATGAGCAGTTCTTC

d_gene: TRBD1
v_gene: TRBV4-1
j_gene: TRBJ2-1
abundance: .
CDR3aa: CASSQEWDRGVGEQFF
CDR3nt: TGCGCCAGCAGCCAAGAATGGGACAGGGGCGTCGGTGAGCAGTTCTTC

d_gene: TRBD1
v_gene: TRBV11-2
j_gene: TRBJ1-3
abundance: .
CDR3aa: CASSFSTGAGNTIYF
CDR3nt: TGTGCCAGCAGCTTCTCTACAGGGGCTGGAAACACCATATATTTT

d_gene: .
v_gene: TRBV9
j_gene: TRBJ1-1
abundance: .
CDR3aa: CASSVLGGPEAFF
CDR3nt: TGTGCCAGCAGCGTATTGGGGGGGCCCGAAGCTTTCTTT

d_gene: .
v_gene: TRBV5-1
j_gene: TRBJ1-1
abundance: .
CDR3aa: CASSLGGGAEAFF
CDR3nt: TGCGCCAGCAGCTTGGGAGGGGGGGCTGAAGCTTTCTTT

d_gene: TRBD1
v_gene: TRBV4-1
j_gene: TRBJ2-7
abundance: .
CDR3aa: CASSQRTGGSTYEQYF
CDR3nt: TGCGCCAGCAGCCAACGAACAGGGGGCTCTACCTACGAGCAGTACTTC

d_gene: .
v_gene: TRBV7-3
j_gene: TRBJ2-2
abundance: once
CDR3aa: CASSIAVNTGELFF
CDR3nt: TGTGCCAGCAGTATAGCGGTGAACACCGGGGAGCTGTTTTTT